The 13 T cell receptor beta chains below all came from one sample that was sequenced in a study of blood T cells in healthy people across ages. With a J-beta primer mix and a sample-barcoded 5' primer, a second PCR ran 7 to 11 cycles. From the 5' RACE reads, TCRdb called clonotypes with MiXCR, one entry per CDR3 protein. The data show about 1.1 million distinct CDR3 sequences, roughly two fifths seen once. The specimen sequenced was blood. These receptors all stem from a young man in good health.

V and J are TRBV19 and TRBJ2-5; D is unresolved. The CDR3 spans 13 residues. The germline gives CDR1 LNHDA, CDR2 SQIVND (reference sequence). V was clipped by 4 bases and J by 1 base, with 7 bases between them. The CDR3 loop is CASSTHTQETQYF. CDR3 DNA: TGTGCCAGTAGTACCCACACCCAAGAGACCCAGTACTTC.

The chain combines TRBV5-1 with TRBJ2-1; 13 positions match TRBD2. The V gene's germline CDR1 is SGHRS and CDR2 YFSETQ. The CDR3 has 15 amino acids. The trim removed 4 bases at V and 8 bases at J, leaving 6 bases unmatched. The CDR3 DNA sequence: TGCGCCAGCAGCCCGGGACTAGCGGGGATCGATGAGCAGTTCTTC. Protein sequence: CASSPGLAGIDEQFF.

CDR3 coding DNA: TGTGCCAGCAGGACACAGGGGCTCCATCAGCCCCAGCATTTT. It specifies CASRTQGLHQPQHF. V and J are TRBV27 and TRBJ1-5; TRBD1 aligns across 7 bases. CDR3 size: 14 residues. CDR1 MNHEY and CDR2 SMNVEV come from the germline V gene (reference sequence). Unmatched junction bases numbered 7, after V lost 6 bases and J lost 5 bases.

This chain connects TRBV20-1 to TRBJ1-5; D call uncertain. The CDR3 totals 16 residues. The V and J ends lost 0 bases and 5 bases respectively, with 17 bases between them. Per the germline V gene, CDR1 is DFQATT and CDR2 is SNEGSKA (reference sequence). As DNA, the CDR3 is TGCAGTGCTAGAGACTCAGAGTGGACTCGGGATCAGCCCCAGCATTTT. Encoded protein: CSARDSEWTRDQPQHF.

The CDR3: CASSQATGQGWTEAFF. CDR3 DNA: TGTGCCAGCAGCCAAGCTACGGGACAGGGATGGACTGAAGCTTTCTTT. The J gene is TRBJ1-1, the V gene TRBV4-2, with 9 bases that match TRBD1. After removal of 1 base from V and 5 bases from J, the junction contained 8 bases not matched to a gene. The CDR3 is made up of 16 amino acids. Germline CDR1 and CDR2: LGHNA and YNFKEQ.

This clonotype was seen only a few times. It may be a read error: a sequence one base away is much more abundant. The genes are TRBV28 and TRBJ1-1, with 9 positions matching TRBD1. After removal of 6 bases from V and 4 bases from J, the junction contained 6 bases not matched to a gene. The CDR3 covers 14 residues. Germline V gene sequence: CDR1 MDHEN, CDR2 SYDVKM. The DNA of the CDR3 is TGTGCCAGCAGGTCACGACAGGGGGGCACTGAAGCTTTCTTT. Residues: CASRSRQGGTEAFF.

The rearrangement uses TRBV3-1 and TRBJ2-3; D is uncertain. V shed 4 bases and J shed 4 bases, with 12 bases lying between them. Germline V CDR1 and CDR2: LGHDT, YNNKEL (reference sequence). CDR3 length: 14 residues. In DNA, the CDR3 is TGTGCCAGCAGCCCAACCAACAGCCCAGATACGCAGTATTTT. It encodes CASSPTNSPDTQYF.

This clonotype was picked up a small number of times. The junction differs from germline at one of its ends, possibly a read error. The V gene is TRBV13, the J gene TRBJ1-2; 7 bases match TRBD1. The CDR3 has 15 residues. In germline, CDR1 is PRHDT, CDR2 FYEKMQ (reference sequence). The chain's CDR3 is CASSIGGQPNYGYTF. The CDR3 nucleotides are TGTGCCAGCAGCATAGGGGGACAGCCGAACTATGGCTACACCTTC.

The chain employs TRBV7-8 and TRBJ2-1; D remains ambiguous. The CDR3 is made up of 17 amino acids. V was pared by 1 base and J by 1 base, with 14 bases between. Germline V gives CDR1 SGHVS, CDR2 FQNEAQ. The CDR3 region is CASSLGSLDQSYNEQFF. In DNA form, the CDR3 reads TGTGCCAGCAGCTTAGGGTCATTAGACCAGTCCTACAATGAGCAGTTCTTC.

The count of this clonotype is one. The chain links TRBV28 to TRBJ2-1, with D unresolved. This CDR3 has 15 amino acids. Trimming took 2 bases from V and 8 from J, leaving 16 bases between them. Germline CDR1 is MDHEN and CDR2 is SYDVKM. CDR3 loop: CASSLEIVADDEQFF. CDR3 DNA: TGTGCCAGCAGTTTAGAGATAGTCGCTGACGATGAGCAGTTCTTC.

This clonotype came up a few times. V and J are TRBV20-1 and TRBJ2-1; D is possibly TRBD2 (6 bases). Germline values: CDR1 DFQATT, CDR2 SNEGSKA (reference sequence). V was cut by 6 bases and J by 0 bases, with 15 bases left in between. This CDR3 spans 15 amino acids. CDR3 residues: CSAPGRRLSYNEQFF. CDR3 coding DNA: TGCAGTGCCCCGGGGAGGAGACTCTCCTACAATGAGCAGTTCTTC.

This clonotype occurred a few times. The chain employs TRBV13 and TRBJ1-4, with TRBD1 as a possible D gene (5 bases). This CDR3 contains 14 residues. Germline CDR1 PRHDT, CDR2 FYEKMQ (reference sequence). The V end lost 7 bases, the J end lost 4 bases, and 13 bases lay between the germline ends. The CDR3 nucleotides read TGTGCCAGCACCCGGGGGGAAAATAATGAAAAACTGTTTTTT. Translated, it gives CASTRGENNEKLFF.

This clonotype appeared many times. This chain joins TRBV7-2 and TRBJ2-7, with unresolved D. Germline lookup yields CDR1 SGHTA and CDR2 FQGNSA. The CDR3 length is 15 residues. V shed 2 bases and J shed 5 bases, with 16 bases lying between them. CDR3 loop: CASSLSGRRMNEQYF. The CDR3 DNA is TGTGCCAGCAGCTTATCCGGACGGAGAATGAACGAGCAGTACTTC.